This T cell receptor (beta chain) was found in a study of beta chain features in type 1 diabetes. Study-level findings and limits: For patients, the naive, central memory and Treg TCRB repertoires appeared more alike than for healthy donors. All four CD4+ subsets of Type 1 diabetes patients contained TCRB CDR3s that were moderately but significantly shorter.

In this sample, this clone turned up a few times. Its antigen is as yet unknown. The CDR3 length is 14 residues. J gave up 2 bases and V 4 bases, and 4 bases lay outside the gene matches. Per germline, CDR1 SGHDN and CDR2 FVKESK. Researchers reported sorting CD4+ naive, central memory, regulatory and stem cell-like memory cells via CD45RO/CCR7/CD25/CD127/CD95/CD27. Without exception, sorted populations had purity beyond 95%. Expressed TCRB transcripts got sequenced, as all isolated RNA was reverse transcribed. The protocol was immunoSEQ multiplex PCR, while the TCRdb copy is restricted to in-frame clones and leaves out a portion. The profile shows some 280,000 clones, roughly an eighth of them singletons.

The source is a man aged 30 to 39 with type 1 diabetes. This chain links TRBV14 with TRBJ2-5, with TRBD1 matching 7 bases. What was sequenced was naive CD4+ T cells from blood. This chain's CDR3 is CASSRGQMQETQYF. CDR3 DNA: TGTGCCAGCAGCCGGGGACAGATGCAAGAGACCCAGTACTTC.